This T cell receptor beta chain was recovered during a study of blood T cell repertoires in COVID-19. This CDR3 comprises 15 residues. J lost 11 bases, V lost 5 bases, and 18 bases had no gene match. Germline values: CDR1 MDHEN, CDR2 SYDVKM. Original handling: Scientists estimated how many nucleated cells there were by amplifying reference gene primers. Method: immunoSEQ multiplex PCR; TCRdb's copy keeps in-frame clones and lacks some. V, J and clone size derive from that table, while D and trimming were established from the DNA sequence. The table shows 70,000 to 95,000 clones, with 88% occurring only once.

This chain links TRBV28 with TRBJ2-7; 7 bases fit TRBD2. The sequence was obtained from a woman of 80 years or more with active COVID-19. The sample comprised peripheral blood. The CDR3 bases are TGTGCCAGCAGTCGGGCCGGCGGGAGATGGGGGGGGAAGTACTTC. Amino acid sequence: CASSRAGGRWGGKYF.